Listed below are T cell receptor beta chains from one sample, sequenced in a study of blood T cells in healthy people across ages. TCRdb used MiXCR to reprocess the 5' RACE reads, holding one entry per CDR3 protein. The top ten clones hold less than 2.5% of a sample with about 1.8 million distinct CDR3 sequences, about 50% of them seen once. Sequenced input: blood. Source of these receptors: a woman aged 40 to 55 in good health. Both conserved end residues are trimmed from each CDR3. D genes are given only for firm matches.

j_gene: TRBJ2-1
d_gene: TRBD2
v_gene: TRBV4-3
CDR3aa: ASSQDLTSGGNEQF

j_gene: TRBJ2-1
d_gene: -
v_gene: TRBV7-2
CDR3aa: ASSLSGGRASNEQF

j_gene: -
d_gene: TRBD1
v_gene: TRBV28
CDR3aa: ASSSPNDRAETQY

j_gene: TRBJ2-1
d_gene: -
v_gene: TRBV12-3/TRBV12-4
CDR3aa: ASRGRMYNEQF

j_gene: TRBJ2-5
d_gene: -
v_gene: TRBV5-1
CDR3aa: ASSLGTGREGTQY

j_gene: TRBJ2-3
d_gene: TRBD2
v_gene: TRBV10-3
CDR3aa: ATSESRGGDTQY

j_gene: TRBJ1-6
d_gene: -
v_gene: TRBV5-1
CDR3aa: ASSLTEDSPLH

j_gene: TRBJ2-3
d_gene: -
v_gene: TRBV20-1
CDR3aa: SALGTARSTDTQY

j_gene: TRBJ2-1
d_gene: -
v_gene: TRBV9
CDR3aa: ASSVDWGMQF

j_gene: TRBJ2-1
d_gene: TRBD2
v_gene: TRBV15
CDR3aa: ATRPPGLAEYNEQF

j_gene: TRBJ1-2
d_gene: -
v_gene: TRBV29-1
CDR3aa: SVEAPRYGGPPNYGYT